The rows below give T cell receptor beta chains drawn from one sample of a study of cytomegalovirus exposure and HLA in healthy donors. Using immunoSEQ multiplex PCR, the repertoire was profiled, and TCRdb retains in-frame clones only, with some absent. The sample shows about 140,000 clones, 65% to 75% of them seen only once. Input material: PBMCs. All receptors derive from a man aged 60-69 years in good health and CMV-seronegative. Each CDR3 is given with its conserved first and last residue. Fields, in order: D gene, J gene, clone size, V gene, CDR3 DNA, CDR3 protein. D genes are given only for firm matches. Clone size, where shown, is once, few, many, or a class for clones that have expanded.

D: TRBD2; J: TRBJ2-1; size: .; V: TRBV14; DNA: TGTGCCAGCAGTCGTTCACCGGGACTAGCGGGAGTAAGGTACTCCTACAATGAGCAGTTCTTC; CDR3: CASSRSPGLAGVRYSYNEQFF
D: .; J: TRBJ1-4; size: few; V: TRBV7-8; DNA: TGTGCCAGCAGCTTAGTAGTCGGGGAGACTAATGAAAAACTGTTTTTT; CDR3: CASSLVVGETNEKLFF
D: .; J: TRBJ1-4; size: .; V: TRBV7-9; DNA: TGTGCCAGCAGCTTGGCAGCAACTAATGAAAAACTGTTTTTT; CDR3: CASSLAATNEKLFF
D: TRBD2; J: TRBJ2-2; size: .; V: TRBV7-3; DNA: TGTGCCAGCAGCCTATGGGCCACAGCGGGAGTGTACACCGGGGAGCTGTTTTTT; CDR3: CASSLWATAGVYTGELFF
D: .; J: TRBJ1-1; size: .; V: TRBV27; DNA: TGTGCCAGCAGCCCCGGCGGTACGAACACTGAAGCTTTCTTT; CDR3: CASSPGGTNTEAFF
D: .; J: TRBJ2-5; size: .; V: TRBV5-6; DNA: TGTGCCAGCAGCTTGGTTGACAGAAAAGAGACCCAGTACTTC; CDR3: CASSLVDRKETQYF
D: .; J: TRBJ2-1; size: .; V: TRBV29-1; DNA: TGCAGCGTTGGAGGACTGGCCTACAATGAGCAGTTCTTC; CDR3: CSVGGLAYNEQFF
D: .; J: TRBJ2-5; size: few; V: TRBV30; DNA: TGTGCCTGGAGTGCCTTCCTTTCCCGAGGGGAGACCCAGTACTTC; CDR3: CAWSAFLSRGETQYF
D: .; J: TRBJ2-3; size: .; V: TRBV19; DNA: TGTGCCAGTTCCCCAATAGCGACAAGCACAGATACGCAGTATTTT; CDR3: CASSPIATSTDTQYF
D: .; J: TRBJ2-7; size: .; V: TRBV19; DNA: TGTGCCAGTAGTATGGGGGGTGTGCAATCCCTCTACGAGCAGTACTTC; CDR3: CASSMGGVQSLYEQYF
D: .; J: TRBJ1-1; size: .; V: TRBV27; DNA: TGTGCCAGCGGGTGGGGGGGACCCATGAACACTGAAGCTTTCTTT; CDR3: CASGWGGPMNTEAFF
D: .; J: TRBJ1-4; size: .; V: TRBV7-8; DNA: TGTGCCAGCAGCCTCGGGGTCGGTTCTAATGAAAAACTGTTTTTT; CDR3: CASSLGVGSNEKLFF
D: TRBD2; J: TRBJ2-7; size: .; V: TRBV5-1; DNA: TGCGCCAGCAGCCTCGTAGCGGGAGGCTCCTACGAGCAGTACTTC; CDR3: CASSLVAGGSYEQYF
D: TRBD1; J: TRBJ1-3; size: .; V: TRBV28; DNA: TGTGCCAGCAGTCGGGGGACAGTGGCTGGAAACACCATATATTTT; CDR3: CASSRGTVAGNTIYF
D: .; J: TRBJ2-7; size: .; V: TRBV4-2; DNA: TGTGCCAGCAGCCAAGAGCAGAAACCCGCCTACGAGCAGTACTTC; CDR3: CASSQEQKPAYEQYF
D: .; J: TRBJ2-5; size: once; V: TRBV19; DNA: TGTGCCAGTAGTATAGGGACAGTCCAAGAGACCCAGTACTTC; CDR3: CASSIGTVQETQYF
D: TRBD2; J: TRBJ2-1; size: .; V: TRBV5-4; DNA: TGTGCCAGCAGCTTAGTGTGGGCGGGGGGAGAGCAGTTCTTC; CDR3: CASSLVWAGGEQFF
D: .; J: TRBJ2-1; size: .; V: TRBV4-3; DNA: TGCGCCAGCAGCCAAGATTATGGGGGCCCCCCCTACAATGAGCAGTTCTTC; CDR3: CASSQDYGGPPYNEQFF
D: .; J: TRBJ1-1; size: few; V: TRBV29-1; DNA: TGCAGCGGTGGACAGTCAAGGTACACTGAAGCTTTCTTT; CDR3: CSGGQSRYTEAFF
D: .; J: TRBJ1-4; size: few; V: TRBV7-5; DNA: TGTGCCAGAAGCCCCGGGACTTATGAAAAACTGTTTTTT; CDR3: CARSPGTYEKLFF
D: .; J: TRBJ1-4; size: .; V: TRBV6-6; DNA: TGTGCCAGCAGCCCCGCCCGGGAAAAACTGTTTTTT; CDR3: CASSPAREKLFF
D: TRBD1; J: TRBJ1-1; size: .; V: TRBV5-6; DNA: TGTGCCAGCAGCTATACAGGGGGTAACACTGAAGCTTTCTTT; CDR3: CASSYTGGNTEAFF
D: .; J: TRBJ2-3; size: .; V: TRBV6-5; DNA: TGTGCCACCTCAGTGGGGCTCACAGATACGCAGTATTTT; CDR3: CATSVGLTDTQYF
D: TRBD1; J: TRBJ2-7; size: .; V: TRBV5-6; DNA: TGTGCCAGCAGCACGGGGACAGGGCCCGAGCAGTACTTC; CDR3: CASSTGTGPEQYF
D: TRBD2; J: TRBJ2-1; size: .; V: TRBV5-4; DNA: TGTGCCAGCAGCCCTCAACTAGCGGTAGACAATGAGCAGTTCTTC; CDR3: CASSPQLAVDNEQFF
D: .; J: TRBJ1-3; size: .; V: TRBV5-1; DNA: TGCGCCAGCAGCTTGGACGGGGTTCGAACTGGAAACACCATATATTTT; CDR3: CASSLDGVRTGNTIYF
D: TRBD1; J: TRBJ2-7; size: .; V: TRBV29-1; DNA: TGCAGCGTTGAACGGGCAGGGGGTGGAGAGCAGTACTTC; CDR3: CSVERAGGGEQYF
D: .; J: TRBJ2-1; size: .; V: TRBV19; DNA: TGTGCCAGTAGTATTCTTCCTAGCTACAATGAGCAGTTCTTC; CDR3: CASSILPSYNEQFF
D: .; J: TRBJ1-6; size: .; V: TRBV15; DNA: TGTGCCACCAGCAGAGATCTGTCCTCCGGGTCACCCCTCCACTTT; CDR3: CATSRDLSSGSPLHF
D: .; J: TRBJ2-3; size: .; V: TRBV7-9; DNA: TGTGCCAGCAGCTATCAGACTAGTAGCGCAGATACGCAGTATTTT; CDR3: CASSYQTSSADTQYF
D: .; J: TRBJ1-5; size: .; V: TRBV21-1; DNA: TGTGCCAGCAGCGGCCTGGGACAATTCAATCAGCCCCAGCATTTT; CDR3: CASSGLGQFNQPQHF
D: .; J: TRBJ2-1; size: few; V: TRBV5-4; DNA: TGTGCCAGCAGCCCCGGACCCAGAGGGGGGGGTTACAATGAGCAGTTCTTC; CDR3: CASSPGPRGGGYNEQFF
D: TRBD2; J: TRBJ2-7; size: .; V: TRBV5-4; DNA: TGTGCCAGCAGCTTGATGGGTAGCGGGAAGTTCTACGAGCAGTACTTC; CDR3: CASSLMGSGKFYEQYF
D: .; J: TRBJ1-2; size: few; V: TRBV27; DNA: TGTGCCAGCAGTTTAGGAGGGATCGGTGGCTACACCTTC; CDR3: CASSLGGIGGYTF
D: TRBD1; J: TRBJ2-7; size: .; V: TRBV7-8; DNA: TGTGCCAGCAGCTTAACACAGGGGATCTACGAGCAGTACTTC; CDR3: CASSLTQGIYEQYF
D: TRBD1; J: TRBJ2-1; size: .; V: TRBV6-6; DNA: TGTGCCGCAGGGGGACAGCCGACCTACAATGAGCAGTTCTTC; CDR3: CAAGGQPTYNEQFF
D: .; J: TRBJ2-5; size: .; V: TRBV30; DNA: TGTGCCTGGAGTGCACTTGCCGCAGGGTGGGTAGAGACCCAGTACTTC; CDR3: CAWSALAAGWVETQYF
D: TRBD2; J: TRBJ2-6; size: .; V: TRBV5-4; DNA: TGTGCCAGCAGCTCACTAGCGGGAGTAACTGGGGCCAACGTCCTGACTTTC; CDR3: CASSSLAGVTGANVLTF
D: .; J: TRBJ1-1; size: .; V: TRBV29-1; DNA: TGCAGCGTCCGGGAGGGAAACACTGAAGCTTTCTTT; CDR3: CSVREGNTEAFF
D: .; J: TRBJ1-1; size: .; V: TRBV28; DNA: TGTGCCAGCATAGGGGCCCTGGGCACTGAAGCTTTCTTT; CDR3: CASIGALGTEAFF
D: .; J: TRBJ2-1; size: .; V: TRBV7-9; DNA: TGTTCCAGCAGCCCCATTGGGGGCGCCCTCTACAATGAGCAGTTCTTC; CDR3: CSSSPIGGALYNEQFF
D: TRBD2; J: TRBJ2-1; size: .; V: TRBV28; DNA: TGTGCCAGCACGGGAGGGTTAAATGAGCAGTTCTTC; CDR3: CASTGGLNEQFF
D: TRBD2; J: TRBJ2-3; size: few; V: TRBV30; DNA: TGTGCCTGGAATGGACTAGCGGGAGGGCCGGATACGCAGTATTTT; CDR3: CAWNGLAGGPDTQYF
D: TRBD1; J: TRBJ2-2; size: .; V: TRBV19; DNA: TGTGCCAGTAGTATCCCAGGGGGTTCGAACACCGGGGAGCTGTTTTTT; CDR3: CASSIPGGSNTGELFF
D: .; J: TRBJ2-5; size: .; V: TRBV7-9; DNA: TGTGCCAGCACCCTAGGGGTCGAATACTACCAAGAGACCCAGTACTTC; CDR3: CASTLGVEYYQETQYF
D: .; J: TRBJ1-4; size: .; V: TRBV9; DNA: TGTGCCAGCAGCGTAGGTCCCCGGGGGAATGAAAAACTGTTTTTT; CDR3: CASSVGPRGNEKLFF
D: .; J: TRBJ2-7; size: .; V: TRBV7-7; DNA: TGTGCTAGCAGCCCCGGACAGAACAACGAGCAGTACTTC; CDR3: CASSPGQNNEQYF
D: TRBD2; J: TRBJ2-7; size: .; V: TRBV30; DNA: TGTGCCGGGGAAGAAGAGTTAGCGGGAGTGAACTCCTACGAGCAGTACTTC; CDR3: CAGEEELAGVNSYEQYF
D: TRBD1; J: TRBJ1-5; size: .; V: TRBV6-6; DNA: TGTGCCAGCAGTCAGGGACAGGGACAGCCCCAGCATTTT; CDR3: CASSQGQGQPQHF
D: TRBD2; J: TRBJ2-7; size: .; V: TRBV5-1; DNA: TGCGCCAGCAGCCGGGTAGCGGGAAACGACTACGAGCAGTACTTC; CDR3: CASSRVAGNDYEQYF